Following are 21 T cell receptor beta chains from one sample sequenced in a study of cytomegalovirus exposure and HLA in healthy donors. PCR employed 60 Vbeta and 13 Jbeta primers. The data were produced by immunoSEQ multiplex PCR, yet TCRdb's version contains in-frame clones alone and is incomplete. The sample yields approximately 190,000 clones, roughly 81% seen once. Sequenced: PBMCs. The source is a young woman in good health and CMV-seropositive.

The genes are TRBV19 and TRBJ1-1; D not resolved. Germline-derived CDR1 and CDR2 are LNHDA and SQIVND (reference sequence). Between the trimmed V and J ends, which lost 4 bases and 6 bases, there was a span of 12 bases. This CDR3 has 13 amino acids. The CDR3 reads CASSNLRGAEAFF. The CDR3 DNA is TGTGCCAGTAGTAATCTTAGAGGAGCTGAAGCTTTCTTT.

The chain uses TRBV9 and TRBJ2-7; 9 positions agree with TRBD2. Unmatched junction bases numbered 12, after V lost 0 bases and J lost 2 bases. The CDR3 has 18 residues. The germline CDR1 and CDR2 sequences are SGDLS and YYNGEE. CDR3 bases: TGTGCCAGCAGCGTAGGAGGGAGCTGGCGGGAGGGCCCCTACGAGCAGTACTTC. Its translation is CASSVGGSWREGPYEQYF.

This rearrangement joins TRBV9 to TRBJ2-7, with 8 bases fitting TRBD1. The CDR3 loop spans 15 amino acids. The trim removed 4 bases at V and 3 bases at J, leaving 9 bases unmatched. Germline V gene data show CDR1 as SGDLS and CDR2 as YYNGEE. The CDR3 DNA reads as TGTGCCAGCAGCCGGATCGGGACAGGACTCTACGAGCAGTACTTC. Encoded protein: CASSRIGTGLYEQYF. Supplemented by reference TRBV9 and TRBJ2-7, the full variable domain reads DSGVTQTPKHLITATGQRVTLRCSPRSGDLSVYWYQQSLDQGLQFLIQYYNGEERAKGNILERFSAQQFPDLHSELNLSSLELGDSALYFCASSRIGTGLYEQYFGPGTRLTVT.

The sample holds one count of this clone. V usage is TRBV4-2 and J usage is TRBJ1-4; 10 bases agree with TRBD1. Trimming took 1 base from V and 8 from J; bases not matched to a gene: 4. Germline V gene lookup returns CDR1 LGHNA and CDR2 YNFKEQ. The CDR3 covers 15 residues. DNA of the CDR3: TGTGCCAGCAGCCAAGGACAGGGGGCGAGGGAAAAACTGTTTTTT. Translating it yields CASSQGQGAREKLFF.

There are a few counts of this clone. The chain joins TRBV2 to TRBJ1-1; unclear D gene. Trimming shortened V by 7 bases and J by 4 bases, and 13 bases separated the two germline ends. Germline V gene lookup returns CDR1 SNHLY and CDR2 FYNNEI. The CDR3 is made up of 13 amino acids. CDR3 coding DNA: TGTGCCAGCATGACGGAGGGTAGCACTGAAGCTTTCTTT. It is translated as CASMTEGSTEAFF.

The V call is TRBV7-8, the J call TRBJ2-7; possible D gene TRBD2, 7 bases. Germline CDR1 SGHVS, CDR2 FQNEAQ. The CDR3 is made up of 15 amino acids. V was trimmed by 2 bases and J by 2 bases, leaving 13 bases between them. Here the CDR3 DNA reads TGTGCCAGCAGCTTAATGGGGGGGGCAACCTACGAGCAGTACTTC. Translated, it gives CASSLMGGATYEQYF. The whole variable domain, remainder taken from reference TRBV7-8 and TRBJ2-7, is GAGVSQSPRYKVAKRGQDVALRCDPISGHVSLFWYQQALGQGPEFLTYFQNEAQLDKSGLPSDRFFAERPEGSVSTLKIQRTQQEDSAVYLCASSLMGGATYEQYFGPGTRLTVT.

DNA of the CDR3: TGTGCCAGCAGCGTTTTAGGGAGAGAGACCCAGTACTTC. Translation gives CASSVLGRETQYF. This chain joins TRBV9 and TRBJ2-5, with a possible D match to TRBD2 (5 bases). V was cut by 2 bases and J by 4 bases, with 9 bases left in between. Per germline, CDR1 SGDLS and CDR2 YYNGEE. This CDR3 spans 13 amino acids.

The chain has TRBV2 and TRBJ2-7; 10 nucleotides line up with TRBD1. V trimming: 5 bases; J trimming: 6 bases; junction bases outside the gene matches: 4. The V gene's germline CDR1 is SNHLY and CDR2 FYNNEI. The length of the CDR3 is 13 residues. CDR3 DNA: TGTGCCAGCAGTCCGGACAGGGGGACCGAGCAGTACTTC. Translation: CASSPDRGTEQYF.

The chain employs TRBV25-1 and TRBJ1-2, with 9 bases identical to TRBD1. V was pared by 0 bases and J by 4 bases, with 6 bases of the junction left unmatched. CDR1 and CDR2 (germline): MGHDK, SYGVNS. CDR3 length: 16 residues. CDR3 in amino acids: CASSEYIGQGTYGYTF. The CDR3 DNA is TGTGCCAGCAGTGAATATATAGGACAGGGGACCTATGGCTACACCTTC.

The chain joins TRBV5-1 to TRBJ2-7; TRBD1 might be the D (5 bases). Deletions cut 2 bases from V and 3 bases from J, with 12 bases between. Germline V gives CDR1 SGHRS, CDR2 YFSETQ. This CDR3 region has 14 residues. The CDR3 spells CASSFRGLNYEQYF. CDR3 sequence (DNA): TGCGCCAGCAGCTTTAGGGGCCTCAACTACGAGCAGTACTTC.

This clone has only one observation. The V call is TRBV27, the J call TRBJ1-2, with TRBD1 matching over 8 bases. The CDR3 totals 13 residues. CDR1 and CDR2 from the germline V gene are MNHEY and SMNVEV (reference sequence). V dropped 5 bases and J dropped 3; count of bases not matched to a gene: 2. This chain's CDR3 is CASSMTGDYGYTF. The CDR3 bases are TGTGCCAGCAGTATGACAGGGGACTATGGCTACACCTTC.

The chain joins TRBV6-1 to TRBJ1-5; TRBD1 matches 7 bases. The CDR3 is 16 residues long. CDR1 is MNHNS and CDR2 is SASEGT in the germline V gene. Trimming took 4 bases from V and 0 from J; bases not matched to a gene: 6. CDR3 region: CASSALGQRSNQPQHF. The CDR3 DNA reads TGTGCCAGCAGTGCCCTGGGACAGCGTAGCAATCAGCCCCAGCATTTT.

J is TRBJ2-5 and V is TRBV11-2; the match to TRBD2 covers 9 bases. This CDR3 spans 11 amino acids. The J segment lost 14 bases and the V segment lost 5 bases, leaving 6 bases of the junction unmatched. Germline CDR1 is SGHAT and CDR2 is FQNNGV. The CDR3 bases are TGTGCCAGCAGCCTAGCGGGGATTCCTTACTTC. Translation: CASSLAGIPYF.

This chain joins TRBV11-2 and TRBJ2-1; D possibly corresponds to TRBD1 (5 bases). Germline V gene lookup returns CDR1 SGHAT and CDR2 FQNNGV. V was pared by 5 bases and J by 10 bases, with 9 bases between. This CDR3 has 11 residues. The CDR3 bases are TGTGCCAGCAGCGACCAGGGCGAGCAGTTCTTC. It translates to CASSDQGEQFF.

The chain has TRBV7-6 and TRBJ1-3; a possible D gene is TRBD1 (5 bases). The CDR3 runs 15 residues. CDR1 is SGHVS, CDR2 FNYEAQ, per germline. Deletions cut 4 bases from V and 0 bases from J, with 10 bases between. DNA for the CDR3: TGTGCCAGCAGCTCCCGACAGACCTCTGGAAACACCATATATTTT. Translating gives CASSSRQTSGNTIYF.

The chain couples TRBV18 to TRBJ1-6; tentatively, D is TRBD1 (5 bases). The CDR3 loop spans 14 amino acids. V dropped 0 bases and J dropped 8 bases, with 8 bases sitting between them. The germline V gene encodes CDR1 KGHSH and CDR2 LQKENI. The CDR3 nucleotides read TGTGCCAGCTCACCACCGACAGCCTATTCACCCCTCCACTTT. This sequence encodes CASSPPTAYSPLHF.

The chain combines TRBV11-2 with TRBJ2-3; D perhaps matches TRBD2 (5 bases). V was pared by 0 bases and J by 7 bases, with 11 bases between. Germline V gene data show CDR1 as SGHAT and CDR2 as FQNNGV. The CDR3 is 14 amino acids. This CDR3 is CASSLELGMHTQYF. CDR3 nucleotides: TGTGCCAGCAGCTTAGAGCTCGGGATGCATACGCAGTATTTT.

The chain couples TRBV7-8 to TRBJ2-1, with D perhaps TRBD2 (5 bases). This CDR3 is 14 amino acids long. Germline CDR1 SGHVS, CDR2 FQNEAQ. The germline V and J ends were trimmed by 5 bases and 2 bases, with 10 bases remaining between them. CDR3 amino acids: CASSLSGTYNEQFF. CDR3 DNA: TGTGCCAGCAGCCTGAGCGGTACCTACAATGAGCAGTTCTTC.

V is TRBV27 and J is TRBJ1-1; D is ambiguous. Germline values: CDR1 MNHEY, CDR2 SMNVEV (reference sequence). V lost 3 bases and J lost 1, with 9 bases in between. There are 14 residues in the CDR3. The CDR3 DNA follows: TGTGCCAGCAGTTTTAGTCGCGCGAACACTGAAGCTTTCTTT. This sequence encodes CASSFSRANTEAFF.

This clone was seen once. The rearrangement links TRBV21-1 to TRBJ1-4; the table's TRBD1 call for D was not verified on the DNA. TRBV21-1 is described as a pseudogene. The CDR3 length is 15 residues. The chain's CDR3 is CASSTRQGTNEKLFF. Here the CDR3 DNA reads TGTGCCAGCAGCACCAGACAGGGTACTAATGAAAAACTGTTTTTT.

This chain's CDR3 is CASSAGQGPQETQYF. CDR3 in DNA: TGTGCCAGCAGCGCGGGACAGGGCCCGCAAGAGACCCAGTACTTC. This chain links TRBV5-6 with TRBJ2-5; TRBD1 matches 9 bases. The CDR3 spans 15 residues. J lost 2 bases, V lost 4 bases, and 6 bases had no gene match. CDR1 SGHDT and CDR2 YYEEEE come from the germline V gene.